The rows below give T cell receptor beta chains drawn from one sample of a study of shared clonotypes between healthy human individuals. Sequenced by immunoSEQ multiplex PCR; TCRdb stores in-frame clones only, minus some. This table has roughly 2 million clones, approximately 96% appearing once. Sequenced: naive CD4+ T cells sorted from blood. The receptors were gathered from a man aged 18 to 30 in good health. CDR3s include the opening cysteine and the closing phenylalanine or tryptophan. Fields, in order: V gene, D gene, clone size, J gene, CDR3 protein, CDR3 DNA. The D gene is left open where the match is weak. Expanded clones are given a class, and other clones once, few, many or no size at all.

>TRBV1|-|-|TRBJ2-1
CTSPKVSAGDYNEQFF
TGCACCAGCCCGAAAGTTTCAGCGGGGGACTACAATGAGCAGTTCTTC
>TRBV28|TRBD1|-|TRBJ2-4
CASSRLTGLGKNIQYF
TGTGCCAGCAGCCGACTGACAGGGTTGGGCAAAAACATTCAGTACTTC
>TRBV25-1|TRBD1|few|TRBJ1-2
CASRQGNYGYTF
TGTGCCAGCAGACAGGGGAACTATGGCTACACCTTC
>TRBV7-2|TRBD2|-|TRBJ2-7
CASSLLAGDAYEQYF
TGTGCCAGCAGCTTACTAGCGGGAGACGCCTACGAGCAGTACTTC
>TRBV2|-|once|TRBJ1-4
CASGPGPSEKLFF
TGTGCCAGCGGGCCAGGGCCGTCAGAAAAACTGTTTTTT
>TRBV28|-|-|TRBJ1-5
CASSLGQGRRDQPQHF
TGTGCCAGCAGTTTAGGGCAGGGGAGGAGGGATCAGCCCCAGCATTTT
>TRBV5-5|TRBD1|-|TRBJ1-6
CASSDRTGSYNSPLHF
TGTGCCAGCAGCGACAGGACAGGCTCCTATAATTCACCCCTCCACTTT
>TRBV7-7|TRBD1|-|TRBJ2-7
CASSFVCVWDRPYEQYF
TGTGCTAGCAGCTTTGTATGTGTTTGGGACAGACCCTACGAGCAGTACTTC
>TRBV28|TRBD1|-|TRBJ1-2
CASSPRGGGTNYGYTF
TGTGCCAGCAGCCCCAGGGGAGGGGGCACGAACTATGGCTACACCTTC
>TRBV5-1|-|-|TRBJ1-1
CASSLGPTASNTEAFF
TGCGCCAGCAGCTTGGGCCCTACAGCCTCGAACACTGAAGCTTTCTTT
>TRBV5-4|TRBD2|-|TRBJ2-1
CASSLLASGRAPYNEQFF
TGTGCCAGCAGCTTATTGGCTAGCGGGAGGGCCCCCTACAATGAGCAGTTCTTC
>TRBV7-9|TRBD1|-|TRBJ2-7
CASSWGQAYEQYF
TGTGCCAGCAGCTGGGGACAGGCCTACGAGCAGTACTTC
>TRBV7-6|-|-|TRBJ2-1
CASSSYWDEQFF
TGTGCCAGCAGCTCCTACTGGGATGAGCAGTTCTTC
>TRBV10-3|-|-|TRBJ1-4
CATSWGTNEKLFF
TGTGCCACCAGTTGGGGAACTAATGAAAAACTGTTTTTT
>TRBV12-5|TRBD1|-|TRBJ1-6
CASGLIFGTARSSPLHF
TGTGCTAGTGGTTTGATATTCGGGACAGCGAGGAGTTCACCCCTCCACTTT
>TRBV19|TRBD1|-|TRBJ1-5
CASSMGSPGGHSNQPQHF
TGTGCCAGTAGTATGGGGTCCCCAGGGGGCCATAGCAATCAGCCCCAGCATTTT
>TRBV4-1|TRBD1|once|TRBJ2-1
CASSQGGDSYNEQFF
TGCGCCAGCAGCCAAGGTGGGGACAGCTACAATGAGCAGTTCTTC
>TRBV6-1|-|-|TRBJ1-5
CASKAAVNQPQHF
TGTGCCAGCAAGGCGGCAGTCAATCAGCCCCAGCATTTT
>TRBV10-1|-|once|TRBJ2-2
CASSDRPGELFF
TGCGCCAGCAGTGATAGGCCGGGGGAGCTGTTTTTT
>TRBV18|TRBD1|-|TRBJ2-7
CASSPGTGSSYEQYF
TGTGCCAGCTCACCGGGGACAGGGAGCTCCTACGAGCAGTACTTC
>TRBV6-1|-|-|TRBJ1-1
CASSSHPVNTEAFF
TGTGCCAGCAGTTCACACCCAGTGAACACTGAAGCTTTCTTT
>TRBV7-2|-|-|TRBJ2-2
CASSLADTGELFF
TGTGCCAGCAGCTTAGCGGACACCGGGGAGCTGTTTTTT
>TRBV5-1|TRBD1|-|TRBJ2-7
CASSEQGAFYEQYF
TGCGCCAGCAGTGAACAGGGGGCGTTTTACGAGCAGTACTTC
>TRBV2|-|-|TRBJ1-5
CASSAGRAVQPQHF
TGTGCCAGCAGTGCTGGAAGAGCCGTTCAGCCCCAGCATTTT
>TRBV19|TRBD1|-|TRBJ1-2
CASRELPGQGGYGYTF
TGTGCCAGTAGAGAATTACCGGGACAGGGGGGCTATGGCTACACCTTC
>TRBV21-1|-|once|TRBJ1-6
CASSTPGRRHNNSPLHF
TGTGCCAGCAGCACCCCGGGACGACGCCACAATAATTCACCCCTCCACTTT
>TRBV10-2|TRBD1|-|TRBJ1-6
CASSVTGDSPLHF
TGCGCCAGCAGTGTCACAGGGGATTCACCCCTCCACTTT
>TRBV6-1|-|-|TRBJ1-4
CASSVRQTATNEKLFF
TGTGCCAGCAGTGTAAGACAGACTGCAACTAATGAAAAACTGTTTTTT
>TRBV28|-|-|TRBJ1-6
CASSPLRGNSPLHF
TGTGCCAGCAGTCCCTTGAGGGGTAATTCACCCCTCCACTTT
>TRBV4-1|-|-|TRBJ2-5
CASSQVTMGVGQETQYF
TGCGCCAGCAGCCAAGTTACGATGGGGGTAGGTCAAGAGACCCAGTACTTC
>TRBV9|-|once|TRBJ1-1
CASRAVRGRPWNTEAFF
TGTGCCAGCAGGGCCGTCAGGGGCCGTCCTTGGAACACTGAAGCTTTCTTT
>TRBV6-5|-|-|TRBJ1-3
CASKKVSGNTIYF
TGTGCCAGCAAGAAGGTGTCAGGAAACACCATATATTTT
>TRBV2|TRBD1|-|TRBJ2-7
CASSEFKAGGWYEQYF
TGTGCCAGCAGTGAATTTAAGGCAGGGGGCTGGTACGAGCAGTACTTC
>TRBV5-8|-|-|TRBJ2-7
CASTPGTQFYEQYF
TGTGCCAGCACCCCGGGAACCCAATTCTACGAGCAGTACTTC
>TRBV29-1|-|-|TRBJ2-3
CSVDSEDLTDTQYF
TGCAGCGTTGATTCGGAGGACTTAACAGATACGCAGTATTTT
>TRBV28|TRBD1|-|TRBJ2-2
CASRRTGNTGELFF
TGTGCCAGCCGCCGGACAGGAAACACCGGGGAGCTGTTTTTT
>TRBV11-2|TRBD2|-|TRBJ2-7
CASSLVAGESYEQYF
TGTGCCAGCAGCTTAGTGGCGGGAGAGAGCTACGAGCAGTACTTC